This is a list of T cell receptor beta chains from one sample in a study of T cell responses to AZD1222 COVID-19 vaccine. Using immunoSEQ multiplex PCR, the repertoire was profiled, and TCRdb retains in-frame clones only, with some absent. The repertoire holds fewer than 300,000 clones, with just over 90% as singletons. Source: peripheral blood, taken on day 0 of AZD1222 vaccination. The receptors here all came from an adult in good health. Both conserved end residues are part of each CDR3. D genes are given only for firm matches. Clone size is not always given. Where it is, it says once, few, many or a class for expanded clones.

CDR3 DNA: TGTGCCAGCAGAAAGGGCACCGGGGAGCTGTTTTTT
CDR3 protein: CASRKGTGELFF
V gene: TRBV3-1/TRBV3-2
D gene: -
clone size: -
J gene: TRBJ2-2

CDR3 DNA: TGTGCCTGGAGTGTACTGGGACAGACGAACACTGAAGCTTTCTTT
CDR3 protein: CAWSVLGQTNTEAFF
V gene: TRBV30
D gene: TRBD1
clone size: -
J gene: TRBJ1-1

CDR3 DNA: TGTGCCAGCTCACGCGACGGCTACGAGCAGTACTTC
CDR3 protein: CASSRDGYEQYF
V gene: TRBV18
D gene: -
clone size: -
J gene: TRBJ2-7

CDR3 DNA: TGTGCCAGCAGTGATCCCGGGACAGATAATGAAAAACTGTTTTTT
CDR3 protein: CASSDPGTDNEKLFF
V gene: TRBV6-1
D gene: TRBD1
clone size: -
J gene: TRBJ1-4

CDR3 DNA: TGCGCCAGCAGCTTCAGAACAGGGCGGGAGACCCAGTACTTC
CDR3 protein: CASSFRTGRETQYF
V gene: TRBV5-1
D gene: -
clone size: -
J gene: TRBJ2-5

CDR3 DNA: TGTGCCTCGAGCCGGGAGGGGTACAATGAGCAGTTCTTC
CDR3 protein: CASSREGYNEQFF
V gene: TRBV7-2
D gene: TRBD2
clone size: -
J gene: TRBJ2-1

CDR3 DNA: TGTGCCAGCAGCCACTTCAGGGGGCGGACTGGCTCACCCCTCCACTTT
CDR3 protein: CASSHFRGRTGSPLHF
V gene: TRBV3-1/TRBV3-2
D gene: TRBD1
clone size: -
J gene: TRBJ1-6

CDR3 DNA: TGCGCCAGCAGCTTGAGCCAGGGGAACACCGGGGAGCTGTTTTTT
CDR3 protein: CASSLSQGNTGELFF
V gene: TRBV5-1
D gene: -
clone size: -
J gene: TRBJ2-2

CDR3 DNA: TGTGCCAGCAGAGATAGCTCCTACGAGCAGTACTTC
CDR3 protein: CASRDSSYEQYF
V gene: TRBV2
D gene: -
clone size: -
J gene: TRBJ2-7

CDR3 DNA: TGTGCCAGCAGCGTAGGAGGTTCGAACACCGGGGAGCTGTTTTTT
CDR3 protein: CASSVGGSNTGELFF
V gene: TRBV9
D gene: -
clone size: -
J gene: TRBJ2-2

CDR3 DNA: TGTGCCAGCAGCTCTCTAGCGGGAGTGGTCCCCGGGGAGCTGTTTTTT
CDR3 protein: CASSSLAGVVPGELFF
V gene: TRBV7-2
D gene: TRBD2
clone size: -
J gene: TRBJ2-2

CDR3 DNA: TGTGCCAGCAGTCGTTACCGACAGGGGGGCAATCAGCCCCAGCATTTT
CDR3 protein: CASSRYRQGGNQPQHF
V gene: TRBV28
D gene: TRBD1
clone size: -
J gene: TRBJ1-5

CDR3 DNA: TGTGCCAGCGCTGAAGCTTTCTTT
CDR3 protein: CASAEAFF
V gene: TRBV2
D gene: -
clone size: -
J gene: TRBJ1-1

CDR3 DNA: TGTGCCAGCAGTTTATGGGGGGAGGGCATGAACACTGAAGCTTTCTTT
CDR3 protein: CASSLWGEGMNTEAFF
V gene: TRBV28
D gene: -
clone size: -
J gene: TRBJ1-1

CDR3 DNA: TGTGCCAGCAGTCCCCGACTAGCGGGAGGCAATGAGCAGTTCTTC
CDR3 protein: CASSPRLAGGNEQFF
V gene: TRBV2
D gene: TRBD2
clone size: once
J gene: TRBJ2-1

CDR3 DNA: TGTGCCAGCAGTCACTACTCCACAGATACGCAGTATTTT
CDR3 protein: CASSHYSTDTQYF
V gene: TRBV3-1/TRBV3-2
D gene: -
clone size: -
J gene: TRBJ2-3

CDR3 DNA: TGTGCCAGCAGTAGGTGGGGAACCTCTGGAAACACCATATATTTT
CDR3 protein: CASSRWGTSGNTIYF
V gene: TRBV2
D gene: -
clone size: once
J gene: TRBJ1-3